The 27 T cell receptor beta chains below were found in one sample sequenced in a study of response to subunit inactivated influenza vaccine. TCRdb called the RT-PCR reads again in MiXCR, with one record for every CDR3 protein. Of about 500,000 distinct CDR3 sequences in the sample, 16% were seen once. The material was CD4+ T cells sorted from PBMCs, obtained roughly 24 months after vaccination. The receptors here all came from a man aged 50-75 years who received an inactivated influenza vaccine.

This clonotype was counted a single time. As DNA, the CDR3 is TGCGCCAGCAGCCTCAGACAGGGACGGGGCACCGGGGAGCTGTTTTTT. Translation: CASSLRQGRGTGELFF. The rearrangement uses TRBV5-1 and TRBJ2-2; 7 positions match TRBD1. Germline V gene sequence: CDR1 SGHRS, CDR2 YFSETQ. The CDR3 extends over 16 amino acids. J lost 4 bases, V lost 4 bases, and 10 bases had no gene match.

The sample holds many counts of this clonotype. The J gene is TRBJ2-1, the V gene TRBV12-3 or TRBV12-4; TRBD2 aligns across 10 bases. V dropped 6 bases and J dropped 8; count of bases not matched to a gene: 4. The CDR3 is made up of 13 amino acids. CDR3 DNA: TGTGCCAGCAGGAGCGGGGGGGTTGATGAGCAGTTCTTC. Its translation: CASRSGGVDEQFF.

The gene calls are TRBV11-1 and TRBJ1-6; 8 nucleotides agree with TRBD1. CDR3 length: 18 residues. The V and J ends lost 6 bases and 8 bases, in that order; junction bases with no gene match: 18. Germline V lookup: CDR1 SGHAT, CDR2 FQDESV (reference sequence). As DNA, the CDR3 is TGTGCCAGCAGTTCGGACGGGACAGGTGCCCAACCCCATTCACCCCTCCACTTT. Its translation is CASSSDGTGAQPHSPLHF.

This clonotype was recorded a few times. The rearrangement joins TRBV12-5 to TRBJ1-5; D ambiguous. The CDR3 has 17 residues. The germline V gene has CDR1 LGHNT and CDR2 FRNRAP. V dropped 3 bases and J dropped 0 bases, with 15 bases sitting between them. DNA for the CDR3: TGTGCTAGTGGTTTACCGGTAGAGAATGATAGCAATCAGCCCCAGCATTTT. It specifies CASGLPVENDSNQPQHF.

This clonotype came up many times. The V call is TRBV4-3, the J call TRBJ1-2, with a weak D call TRBD1 (5 bases). V lost 1 base, J lost 2 bases, and 17 bases lay in between. The CDR3 contains 17 residues. Germline assignment: CDR1 LGHNA and CDR2 YSLEER. CDR3 sequence: CASSQGDGQHRNYGYTF. In nucleotides, the CDR3 is TGCGCCAGCAGCCAAGGGGACGGACAACACCGGAACTATGGCTACACCTTC.

The chain carries TRBV5-6 and TRBJ2-7; D possibly corresponds to TRBD1 (7 bases). The CDR3 runs 13 residues. Between the trimmed V and J ends, which lost 1 base and 6 bases, there was a span of 11 bases. Per the germline V gene, CDR1 is SGHDT and CDR2 is YYEEEE. In DNA, the CDR3 is TGTGCCAGCAGCTTGCCAGGGGGGCGCGAGCAGTACTTC. As protein: CASSLPGGREQYF.

This clonotype was seen a few times. The V and J genes are TRBV7-2 and TRBJ2-5; unclear D gene. V shed 1 base and J shed 4 bases, with 7 bases lying between them. The germline gives CDR1 SGHTA, CDR2 FQGNSA. The CDR3 sequence is 13 residues long. Here the CDR3 DNA reads TGTGCCAGCAGCTTAGATAGATCAGAGACCCAGTACTTC. Protein product: CASSLDRSETQYF. Full variable domain (rest looked up from reference TRBV7-2 and TRBJ2-5): GAGVSQSPSNKVTEKGKDVELRCDPISGHTALYWYRQSLGQGLEFLIYFQGNSAPDKSGLPSDRFSAERTGGSVSTLTIQRTQQEDSAVYLCASSLDRSETQYFGPGTRLLVL.

The V and J genes are TRBV20-1 and TRBJ2-1; 10 nucleotides agree with TRBD2. V lost 6 bases and J lost 3; bases outside the gene matches: 11. Germline V gene data show CDR1 as DFQATT and CDR2 as SNEGSKA (reference sequence). The CDR3 is 16 residues long. In DNA form, the CDR3 reads TGCAGTGCCGTTGGAGGTACTAGCGGGGACTACAATGAGCAGTTCTTC. Translation gives CSAVGGTSGDYNEQFF.

This clonotype occurred many times. V and J are TRBV7-2 and TRBJ2-7; D possibly matches TRBD1 or TRBD2 (5 bases each). The V and J ends lost 5 bases and 3 bases respectively, with 17 bases between them. Germline V lookup: CDR1 SGHTA, CDR2 FQGNSA. The CDR3 is 15 amino acids. The CDR3: CASSPSVLGVYEQYF. As DNA, the CDR3 is TGTGCCAGCAGCCCATCTGTGCTGGGGGTCTACGAGCAGTACTTC. The entire variable domain, with the rest obtained from reference TRBV7-2 and TRBJ2-7, is as follows: GAGVSQSPSNKVTEKGKDVELRCDPISGHTALYWYRQSLGQGLEFLIYFQGNSAPDKSGLPSDRFSAERTGGSVSTLTIQRTQQEDSAVYLCASSPSVLGVYEQYFGPGTRLTVT.

The rearrangement links TRBV5-1 to TRBJ1-1, with D tentatively TRBD1 (6 bases). The length of the CDR3 is 15 residues. Germline values: CDR1 SGHRS, CDR2 YFSETQ. The germline V and J ends were trimmed by 4 bases and 3 bases, with 16 bases remaining between them. The DNA for the CDR3 is TGCGCCAGCAGCCCCGGGGGGGGCGTGTACACTGAAGCTTTCTTT. Translating it yields CASSPGGGVYTEAFF.

This clonotype came up a few times. V and J are TRBV5-1 and TRBJ2-2; D uncertain. In germline, CDR1 is SGHRS, CDR2 YFSETQ. Between the trimmed V and J ends, which lost 1 base and 6 bases, there was a span of 7 bases. The CDR3 consists of 13 residues. The CDR3 spells CASSLSSSGELFF. CDR3 sequence (DNA): TGCGCCAGCAGCTTGAGTTCCTCCGGGGAGCTGTTTTTT.

J is TRBJ2-7 and V is TRBV7-2; no reliable D call. Looked up from germline, CDR1 is SGHTA and CDR2 is FQGNSA. This CDR3 is 12 amino acids long. The V gene lost 1 base and the J gene lost 6 bases, with 7 bases spanning the gap. CDR3 coding DNA: TGTGCCAGCAGCTTAGTAGGGTTCGAGCAGTACTTC. It specifies CASSLVGFEQYF. Based on the CDR3 plus reference TRBV7-2 and TRBJ2-7, the full variable domain is GAGVSQSPSNKVTEKGKDVELRCDPISGHTALYWYRQSLGQGLEFLIYFQGNSAPDKSGLPSDRFSAERTGGSVSTLTIQRTQQEDSAVYLCASSLVGFEQYFGPGTRLTVT.

This chain joins TRBV27 and TRBJ2-7, with 12 bases identical to TRBD2. The germline V gene has CDR1 MNHEY and CDR2 SMNVEV (reference sequence). The CDR3 consists of 16 residues. Trimming removed 5 bases from V and 4 bases from J; junction bases left unmatched: 9. The CDR3 DNA reads TGTGCCAGCAGTGGACTAGCGGGGTCGTCAATGTACGAGCAGTACTTC. This sequence encodes CASSGLAGSSMYEQYF.

This clonotype showed up many times. CDR3 region: CSAPLDELGRDTQYF. CDR3 nucleotides: TGCAGTGCCCCCCTTGACGAGCTAGGGAGAGATACGCAGTATTTT. V usage is TRBV20-1 and J usage is TRBJ2-3; maybe TRBD2 (5 bases). CDR1 DFQATT and CDR2 SNEGSKA come from the germline V gene (reference sequence). CDR3 size: 15 residues. V dropped 6 bases and J dropped 5 bases, with 21 bases sitting between them.

The genes are TRBV30 and TRBJ2-2, with D tentatively TRBD1 (5 bases). V gave up 4 bases and J gave up 5 bases, with 17 bases separating them. The CDR3 has 15 amino acids. Germline CDR1 reads GTSNPN; CDR2 reads SVGIG (reference sequence). The CDR3 region is CAWMGRGAPTGELFF. Here the CDR3 DNA reads TGTGCCTGGATGGGTCGTGGGGCGCCGACCGGGGAGCTGTTTTTT.

This clonotype was observed at least ten times. CDR3 residues: CATSRSLNEKLFF. CDR3 in DNA: TGTGCCACCAGCAGATCCCTTAATGAAAAACTGTTTTTT. The chain links TRBV15 to TRBJ1-4; no firm D call. In germline, CDR1 is LNHNV, CDR2 YYDKDF (reference sequence). The V end was cut by 2 bases, the J end by 4 bases, with 5 bases between. CDR3 length: 13 amino acids.

This clonotype was observed a handful of times. V gene TRBV4-3 combines with J gene TRBJ2-2, with D maybe TRBD2 (6 bases). This CDR3 contains 17 residues. V was trimmed by 0 bases and J by 3 bases, leaving 14 bases between them. Germline V gene lookup returns CDR1 LGHNA and CDR2 YSLEER. The CDR3, as DNA: TGCGCCAGCAGCCAAGAATATGGGGGGACCTACACCGGGGAGCTGTTTTTT. Translation gives CASSQEYGGTYTGELFF.

This clonotype was counted a few times. As DNA, the CDR3 is TGTGCCATCCCAGGACCGTCCGGGGAGCTGTTTTTT. Translation gives CAIPGPSGELFF. The chain has TRBV10-3 and TRBJ2-2; D gene unclear. Germline loops: CDR1 ENHRY, CDR2 SYGVKD. The V end was cut by 8 bases, the J end by 6 bases, with 10 bases between. This CDR3 is built from 12 residues.

The chain carries TRBV7-2 and TRBJ2-3; D remains ambiguous. The V gene lost 3 bases and the J gene lost 6 bases, with 13 bases spanning the gap. This CDR3 spans 14 amino acids. Germline-derived CDR1 and CDR2 are SGHTA and FQGNSA. The CDR3 DNA sequence: TGTGCCAGCAGCTTGTCCACGAAAAAGGATACGCAGTATTTT. Residues: CASSLSTKKDTQYF. The full variable domain, in which reference TRBV7-2 and TRBJ2-3 provide the parts outside the CDR3, is GAGVSQSPSNKVTEKGKDVELRCDPISGHTALYWYRQSLGQGLEFLIYFQGNSAPDKSGLPSDRFSAERTGGSVSTLTIQRTQQEDSAVYLCASSLSTKKDTQYFGPGTRLTVL.

The chain carries TRBV24-1 and TRBJ2-3, with D perhaps TRBD1 (6 bases). Trimming removed 4 bases from V and 5 bases from J, with 15 bases in between. The CDR3 runs 15 residues. The germline V gene has CDR1 KGHDR and CDR2 SFDVKD. CDR3 protein: CATSDPTGPGDTQYF. CDR3 DNA: TGTGCCACCAGTGACCCGACAGGCCCAGGAGATACGCAGTATTTT.

V gene TRBV20-1 combines with J gene TRBJ2-4; perhaps TRBD1 as D (6 bases). V was pared by 0 bases and J by 1 base, with 7 bases between. This CDR3 has 14 amino acids. The V gene's germline CDR1 is DFQATT and CDR2 SNEGSKA (reference sequence). The CDR3 nucleotides read TGCAGTGCTAGAGAAGACAGGGCCAAAAACATTCAGTACTTC. Its translation: CSAREDRAKNIQYF.

This clonotype has at least ten counts. The CDR3 nucleotides read TGTGCCAGCAGCTTGGCCAGGGTGGGTTCCACTGAAGCTTTCTTT. Translating it yields CASSLARVGSTEAFF. The chain is built from TRBV5-5 and TRBJ1-1; tentatively, D is TRBD1 (5 bases). Germline CDR1 is SGHKS and CDR2 is YYEKEE (reference sequence). V lost 0 bases and J lost 4, with 13 bases in between. The CDR3 extends over 15 amino acids.

J is TRBJ2-7 and V is TRBV5-4, with TRBD2 matching 12 bases. CDR1 is SGHNT, CDR2 YYREEE, per germline (reference sequence). There are 15 residues in the CDR3. V lost 5 bases to trimming and J lost 2 bases; unmatched junction nucleotides: 5. For the CDR3, the DNA is TGTGCCAGCAGTCCTAGCGGGAGGGCGGCCTACGAGCAGTACTTC. It codes for CASSPSGRAAYEQYF.

This clonotype was observed at least ten times. The chain employs TRBV24-1 and TRBJ2-5, with D possibly called TRBD1 or TRBD2 (5 bases each). Germline V gene lookup returns CDR1 KGHDR and CDR2 SFDVKD. The CDR3 is 16 amino acids. V lost 3 bases to trimming and J lost 5 bases, with 18 bases between them. The CDR3 is CATSDPGPQVGETQYF. In DNA, the CDR3 is TGTGCCACCAGTGATCCGGGACCGCAAGTCGGGGAGACCCAGTACTTC.

The rearrangement links TRBV11-2 to TRBJ1-1; the D is unclear. CDR3 size: 13 residues. Germline values: CDR1 SGHAT, CDR2 FQNNGV. Between the trimmed V and J ends, which lost 3 bases and 0 bases, there was a span of 5 bases. CDR3 loop: CASSFSLNTEAFF. In nucleotides, the CDR3 is TGTGCCAGCAGCTTTAGTCTGAACACTGAAGCTTTCTTT.

This rearrangement joins TRBV12-3 or TRBV12-4 to TRBJ2-1; D may be TRBD1 or TRBD2 (5 bases each). V lost 2 bases, J lost 7 bases, and 15 bases lay in between. There are 15 residues in the CDR3. In nucleotides, the CDR3 is TGTGCCAGCAGTTTACCCCAAGCCGGGGCGAATGAGCAGTTCTTC. Amino acid sequence: CASSLPQAGANEQFF.

The chain employs TRBV7-2 and TRBJ2-5; the match to TRBD2 covers 7 bases. Trimming took 2 bases from V and 8 from J; bases not matched to a gene: 11. From germline, CDR1 is SGHTA and CDR2 FQGNSA. The CDR3 has 15 amino acids. CDR3 sequence: CASSLSGQRGATQYF. The CDR3 nucleotides read TGTGCCAGCAGCTTAAGTGGGCAGCGGGGAGCAACCCAGTACTTC.